This entry lists 4 T cell receptor beta chains sequenced from one sample in a study of long-term antiretroviral therapy in people with HIV. Samples were assayed with immunoSEQ v3.0 at survey level. The assay was immunoSEQ multiplex PCR, and TCRdb's table has in-frame clones only and misses some. The sample holds 20,000 to 30,000 clones, around 83% seen once. The source material was unsorted PBMCs, sampled 0.4 years after starting antiretroviral therapy. The receptors originated from a man aged 50-60 years with HIV.

This clone appeared once. This sequence joins TRBV4-2 and TRBJ2-3, with D hard to call. The CDR3 is 15 amino acids. Germline V gene lookup returns CDR1 LGHNA and CDR2 YNFKEQ. With 4 bases removed from V and 2 bases from J, the gap between germline ends came to 13 bases. CDR3 region: CASSLAYQSTDTQYF. The CDR3 DNA follows: TGTGCCAGCAGCCTAGCCTATCAATCCACAGATACGCAGTATTTT.

V gene TRBV6-1 combines with J gene TRBJ2-7, with a possible D match to TRBD1 (6 bases). CDR1 is MNHNS and CDR2 is SASEGT in the germline V gene. This CDR3 region has 16 residues. The V gene lost 4 bases and the J gene lost 4 bases, with 20 bases spanning the gap. The CDR3 spells CASSVRQASPAYEQYF. The CDR3, as DNA: TGTGCCAGCAGTGTTAGACAGGCCTCACCCGCGTACGAGCAGTACTTC.

This chain links TRBV28 with TRBJ1-2; D gene unclear. The CDR3 totals 15 residues. Trimming pared 4 bases from V and 5 bases from J, leaving 17 bases between. Germline V CDR1 and CDR2: MDHEN, SYDVKM. This CDR3 is CASSSHYTEIYGYTF. The CDR3 coding sequence is TGTGCCAGCAGTTCCCACTACACGGAAATTTATGGCTACACCTTC.

This clone was detected a few times. This chain uses TRBV7-9 with TRBJ2-7; D unresolved. Germline V gene sequence: CDR1 SEHNR, CDR2 FQNEAQ (reference sequence). The CDR3 length is 13 residues. V was cut by 3 bases and J by 0 bases, with 6 bases left in between. The CDR3 reads CASSLHHSYEQYF. Here the CDR3 DNA reads TGTGCCAGCAGCTTGCACCACTCCTACGAGCAGTACTTC.